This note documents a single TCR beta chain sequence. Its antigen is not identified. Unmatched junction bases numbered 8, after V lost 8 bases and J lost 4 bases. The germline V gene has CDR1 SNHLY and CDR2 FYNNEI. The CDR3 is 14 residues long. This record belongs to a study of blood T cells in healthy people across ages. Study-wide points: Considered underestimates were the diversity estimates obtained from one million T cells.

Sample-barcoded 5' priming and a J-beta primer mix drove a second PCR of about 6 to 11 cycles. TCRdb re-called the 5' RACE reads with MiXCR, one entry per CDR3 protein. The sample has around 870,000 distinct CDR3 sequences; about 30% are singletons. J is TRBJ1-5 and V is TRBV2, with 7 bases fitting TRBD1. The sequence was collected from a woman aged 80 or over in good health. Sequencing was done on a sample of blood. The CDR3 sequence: CASGGQAKNQPQHF. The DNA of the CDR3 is TGTGCCAGCGGCGGACAGGCTAAAAATCAGCCCCAGCATTTT.